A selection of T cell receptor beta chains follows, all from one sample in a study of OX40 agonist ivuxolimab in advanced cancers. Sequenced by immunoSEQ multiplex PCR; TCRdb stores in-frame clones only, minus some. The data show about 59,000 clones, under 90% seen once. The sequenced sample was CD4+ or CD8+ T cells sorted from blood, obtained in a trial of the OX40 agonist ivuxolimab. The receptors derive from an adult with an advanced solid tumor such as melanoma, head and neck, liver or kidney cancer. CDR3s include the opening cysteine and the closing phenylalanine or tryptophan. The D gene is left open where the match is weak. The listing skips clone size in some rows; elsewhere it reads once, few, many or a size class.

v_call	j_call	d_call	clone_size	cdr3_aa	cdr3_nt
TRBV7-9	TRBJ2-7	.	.	CASSLGSGDTHEQYF	TGTGCCAGCAGCTTAGGGTCAGGGGATACCCACGAGCAGTACTTC
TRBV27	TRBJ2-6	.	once	CASSRNRGGYSLTF	TGTGCCAGCAGTCGCAACAGGGGGGGGTATTCCCTGACTTTC
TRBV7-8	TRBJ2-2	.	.	CASSPRRFTGGELFF	TGTGCCAGCAGTCCTCGAAGGTTTACGGGCGGGGAGCTGTTTTTT
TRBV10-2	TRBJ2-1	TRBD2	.	CASSRSRVGLAGGNEQFF	TGCGCCAGCAGTAGGAGCAGGGTGGGACTAGCGGGAGGGAATGAGCAGTTCTTC
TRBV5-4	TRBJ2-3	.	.	CASSLGVNTQYF	TGTGCCAGCAGCTTGGGTGTAAATACGCAGTATTTT
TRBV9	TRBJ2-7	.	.	CASSVRAGTPYEQYF	TGTGCCAGCAGCGTACGAGCCGGGACTCCCTACGAGCAGTACTTC
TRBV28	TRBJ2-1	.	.	CASTLQGGNEQFF	TGTGCCAGCACCTTACAGGGTGGGAATGAGCAGTTCTTC
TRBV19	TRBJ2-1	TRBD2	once	CASNWVAGGHNEQFF	TGTGCCTCTAACTGGGTGGCGGGAGGGCACAATGAGCAGTTCTTC
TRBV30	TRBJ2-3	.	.	CAWGLGAGGYTQYF	TGTGCCTGGGGACTGGGGGCCGGGGGATATACGCAGTATTTT
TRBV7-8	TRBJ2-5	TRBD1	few	CASSARTGQGPQETQYF	TGTGCCAGCAGCGCCCGCACGGGACAGGGGCCTCAAGAGACCCAGTACTTC
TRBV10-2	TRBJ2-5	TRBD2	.	CASRLAGHETQYF	TGCGCCAGCAGACTAGCGGGACATGAGACCCAGTACTTC
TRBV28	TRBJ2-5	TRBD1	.	CASSLGTGQGAGETQYF	TGTGCCAGCAGTTTGGGTACCGGACAGGGGGCGGGAGAGACCCAGTACTTC
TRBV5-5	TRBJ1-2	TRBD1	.	CASSLGQGPYGYTF	TGTGCCAGCAGCTTGGGACAGGGGCCCTATGGCTACACCTTC
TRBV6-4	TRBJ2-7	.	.	CASRPDSTTYEQYF	TGTGCCAGCCGCCCCGACTCAACCACCTACGAGCAGTACTTC
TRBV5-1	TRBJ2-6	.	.	CASSSWTVSSGANVLTF	TGCGCCAGCAGCAGCTGGACAGTGAGCTCTGGGGCCAACGTCCTGACTTTC
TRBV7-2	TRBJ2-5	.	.	CASSSGPTGETQYF	TGTGCCAGCAGCTCTGGACCTACGGGAGAGACCCAGTACTTC
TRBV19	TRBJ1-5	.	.	CASSIAWSSNQPQHF	TGTGCCAGTAGTATAGCCTGGAGTAGCAATCAGCCCCAGCATTTT
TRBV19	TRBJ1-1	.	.	CASRLVQNTEAFF	TGTGCCAGTAGACTCGTGCAGAACACTGAAGCTTTCTTT
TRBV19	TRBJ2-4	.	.	CASSKGVLAKNIQYF	TGTGCCAGTAGCAAGGGGGTCCTAGCCAAAAACATTCAGTACTTC
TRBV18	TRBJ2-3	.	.	CASSPRGGTDTQYF	TGTGCCAGCTCACCGAGAGGGGGCACAGATACGCAGTATTTT